The 11 T cell receptor beta chains below were found in one sample sequenced in a study of T cells in Graves' hyperthyroidism and ophthalmopathy. Using RNA transcripts as the source, TCR beta CDR3 regions were amplified. The HTBI primer set drove a first-round RT-PCR of the TCR CDR3. In TCRdb, the multiplex PCR reads were re-called with MiXCR into one record per CDR3 protein. The repertoire holds 620,000 or so distinct CDR3 sequences, about 15% seen once, with under 15% in the top ten. Material for sequencing was blood. All receptors come from a woman aged 45-65 years with Graves' ophthalmopathy.

This clonotype was seen a few times. As DNA, the CDR3 is TGTGCCAGCAGTTACGTACCGAGCGGGAGCGGGGATACGCAGTATTTT. Encoded protein: CASSYVPSGSGDTQYF. This rearrangement joins TRBV6-5 to TRBJ2-3, with 8 bases identical to TRBD2. The germline V gene has CDR1 MNHEY and CDR2 SVGAGI. CDR3 length: 16 residues. The trim removed 2 bases at V and 6 bases at J, leaving 10 bases unmatched.

V is TRBV4-1 and J is TRBJ2-7; no firm D call. This CDR3 has 13 amino acids. Germline V gene sequence: CDR1 MGHRA, CDR2 YSYEKL. Trimming removed 4 bases at V and 3 bases at J, with 10 bases between. CDR3 sequence: CASSPRTNYEQYF. The CDR3 DNA reads as TGCGCCAGCAGCCCCCGGACGAACTACGAGCAGTACTTC.

This clonotype occurred many times. The chain couples TRBV7-8 to TRBJ2-7; 8 nucleotides line up with TRBD2. V shed 5 bases and J 2 bases; nucleotides not matched to a gene: 14. Germline-derived CDR1 and CDR2 are SGHVS and FQNEAQ. The CDR3 spans 17 residues. CDR3 region: CASSPLFPAGVPYEQYF. For the CDR3, the DNA is TGTGCCAGCAGCCCCCTCTTCCCAGCGGGAGTTCCCTACGAGCAGTACTTC.

This clonotype came up many times. The chain links TRBV6-6 to TRBJ2-7, with TRBD2 matching 9 bases. V shed 1 base, J shed 6 bases, and the junction held 7 bases outside the gene matches. The CDR3 contains 15 residues. Germline V gene lookup returns CDR1 MNHNY and CDR2 SVGAGI (reference sequence). CDR3 loop: CASSYYAGGPGEQYF. Here the CDR3 DNA reads TGTGCCAGCAGTTACTACGCGGGAGGGCCGGGCGAGCAGTACTTC.

This clonotype turned up a few times. The V call is TRBV11-3, the J call TRBJ2-1, with 9 bases aligning to TRBD2. The CDR3 length is 17 residues. The germline CDR1 and CDR2 sequences are SGHNT and YENEEA. The V and J ends lost 4 bases and 8 bases, in that order; junction bases with no gene match: 15. CDR3: CASSSSTSPGTSYEQFF. In DNA form, the CDR3 reads TGTGCCAGCAGCTCCTCAACGTCGCCCGGGACTAGCTATGAGCAGTTCTTC.

As regards this clonotype: A much larger clone sits a single nucleotide away, making a read error possible. V is TRBV30 and J is TRBJ2-1; maybe TRBD2 (5 bases). The CDR3 covers 15 residues. Looked up from germline, CDR1 is GTSNPN and CDR2 is SVGIG (reference sequence). In DNA, the CDR3 is TGTGCCTGGAGCCATGGACTTAGCCGGTACAGTGAGCAGTTCTTC. Its translation is CAWSHGLSRYSEQFF.

The gene calls are TRBV7-3 and TRBJ2-6, with 7 bases identical to TRBD2. J lost 4 bases, V lost 2 bases, and 5 bases had no gene match. Germline V gives CDR1 SGHTA, CDR2 FQGTGA. This CDR3 has 16 residues. The CDR3 is CASSLGGGWGANVLTF. CDR3 nucleotides: TGTGCCAGCAGCTTAGGGGGGGGGTGGGGGGCCAACGTCCTGACTTTC.

This chain connects TRBV4-3 to TRBJ1-4, with D tentatively TRBD1 (5 bases). The CDR3 is 18 residues long. Trimming pared 0 bases from V and 0 bases from J, leaving 14 bases between. From germline, CDR1 is LGHNA and CDR2 YSLEER. This CDR3 reads CASSQEVAGLSTNEKLFF. As DNA, the CDR3 is TGCGCCAGCAGCCAAGAGGTTGCAGGGTTATCAACTAATGAAAAACTGTTTTTT.

Many counts were recorded for this clonotype. The rearrangement links TRBV10-3 to TRBJ2-5; D assignment may be TRBD1 or TRBD2 (5 bases each). This CDR3 is 14 amino acids long. Germline-derived CDR1 and CDR2 are ENHRY and SYGVKD. Between the trimmed V and J ends, which lost 3 bases and 1 base, there was a span of 9 bases. The CDR3 region has the DNA TGTGCCATCAGTGAAGCCGGGACCCAAGAGACCCAGTACTTC. As protein: CAISEAGTQETQYF.

This clonotype was observed at least ten times. The rearrangement joins TRBV3-1 to TRBJ2-7; D gene unclear. The CDR3 loop spans 12 amino acids. Trimming removed 1 base at V and 7 bases at J, with 8 bases between. Germline CDR1 and CDR2: LGHDT and YNNKEL (reference sequence). CDR3 sequence (DNA): TGTGCCAGCAGCCAAGTGGGCTGGGAGCAGTACTTC. This sequence encodes CASSQVGWEQYF.

This clonotype was detected ten times or more. V usage is TRBV20-1 and J usage is TRBJ1-2; D gene unclear. Germline V gene sequence: CDR1 DFQATT, CDR2 SNEGSKA (reference sequence). V shed 2 bases and J shed 6 bases, with 13 bases lying between them. CDR3 size: 13 residues. The CDR3, as DNA: TGCAGTGCTAGAAGCCACGGCCTCGATGGCTACACCTTC. Its protein is CSARSHGLDGYTF.